One T cell receptor beta chain is described in this entry. Its antigen is still unknown. No much larger clone exists at a distance of one base, and base qualities are not known. These data originate in a study of technical replicates of blood from a handful of donors (dated by TCRdb to about 2017). The library was made by the immunoSEQ multiplex PCR assay. TCRdb obtained this table from immuneACCESS and retained in-frame rearrangements with V and J assigned. These tables miss some clones; where compared with another copy, unresolved V genes account for less than half of the shortfall, and the remainder is unexplained. Present in this sample are 80,000 to 100,000 clones, about 91% of which were seen just once. The ten largest account for more than 0.25% of the sample. CDR3 length: 12 amino acids, cysteine to phenylalanine. The retained sequence is limited to the CDR3, 36 bases, with the frame set at the first base. From the germline V gene, CDR1 is MDHEN and CDR2 is SYDVKM. V is pruned by 11 bases and J by 3 bases, leaving 4 bases of the junction without a gene match.

The sequence was collected from a human donor in good health. The chain is made from TRBV28 and TRBJ2-1; 7 junctional bases match TRBD2. The specimen was T cells isolated from PBMCs. The nucleotide sequence reads TGTGCCCGGGACTACAACTACAATGAGCAGTTCTTC. Translated, this is CARDYNYNEQFF.